The 2 T cell receptor beta chains below were found in one sample sequenced in a study of T cells after yellow fever vaccination. Each CDR3 protein is one row after TCRdb ran MiXCR on the 5' RACE reads. The sample shows roughly 240,000 distinct CDR3 sequences, over 6.5% of them seen only once. Sequencing was performed on CD4+ T cells sorted from PBMCs, taken on the day of the yellow fever booster vaccination. The source is a man aged 25 to 40 who received the YFV17D yellow fever vaccine.

This clonotype was counted many times. The chain uses TRBV7-8 and TRBJ2-1; D unclear. The V end was cut by 5 bases, the J end by 0 bases, with 11 bases between. The CDR3 is 15 amino acids. Germline CDR1 is SGHVS and CDR2 is FQNEAQ. The CDR3 DNA reads as TGTGCCAGCAGCCGAGAGCCGAGCTCCTACAATGAGCAGTTCTTC. Encoded protein: CASSREPSSYNEQFF.

This clonotype was seen a few times. The chain recombines TRBV25-1 with TRBJ2-5; D may be TRBD1 (6 bases). The CDR3 spans 15 residues. Trimming left V 5 bases short and J 4 bases short, with 17 bases between. Germline V gene sequence: CDR1 MGHDK, CDR2 SYGVNS. CDR3 nucleotides: TGTGCCAGCAGTCCCCCCAGGGGTGGAGGAGAGACCCAGTACTTC. Its translation is CASSPPRGGGETQYF.